These 9 T cell receptor beta chains share one sample of origin, sequenced in a study of T cells in Graves' hyperthyroidism and ophthalmopathy. The TCR beta CDR3 regions underwent amplification using RNA transcripts as the source. Initially, a first-round RT-PCR of the TCR CDR3 employed the HTBI primer set. TCRdb independently ran MiXCR on the multiplex PCR reads; one entry per CDR3 protein. The sample yields more than 500,000 distinct CDR3 sequences, 13% to 15% seen once. Sequences were obtained from blood. The receptor source for this set is a woman aged 40 to 50 with Graves' hyperthyroidism.

This clonotype was detected ten times or more. V is TRBV28 and J is TRBJ1-1; D gene uncertain. Germline V gene lookup returns CDR1 MDHEN and CDR2 SYDVKM. The CDR3 runs to 13 residues. V dropped 4 bases and J dropped 0 bases, with 6 bases sitting between them. The CDR3 loop reads CASSSPMNTEAFF. The DNA of the CDR3 is TGTGCCAGCAGTTCCCCAATGAACACTGAAGCTTTCTTT.

This clonotype has only one observation. The genes are TRBV24-1 and TRBJ2-3, with a weak D call TRBD1 (5 bases). There are 14 residues in the CDR3. V was trimmed by 9 bases and J by 6 bases, leaving 18 bases between them. Germline V lookup: CDR1 KGHDR, CDR2 SFDVKD. The CDR3 DNA sequence: TGTGCCACCTCCTCCGGTCAGGGCTGGGATACGCAGTATTTT. It codes for CATSSGQGWDTQYF.

This clonotype was counted at least ten times. This chain uses TRBV6-1 with TRBJ2-3, with 9 nucleotides matching TRBD2. The CDR3 sequence is 18 residues long. The trim removed 6 bases at V and 2 bases at J, leaving 15 bases unmatched. Germline loops: CDR1 MNHNS, CDR2 SASEGT. The CDR3 here is CASRGTALAGGPTDTQYF. The CDR3 coding sequence is TGTGCCAGCAGGGGTACGGCACTGGCGGGAGGGCCCACAGATACGCAGTATTTT.

In this sample, this clonotype turned up many times. V is TRBV12-3 or TRBV12-4 and J is TRBJ1-6; 12 bases fit TRBD1. CDR3 length equals 17 residues. J was trimmed by 5 bases and V by 3 bases; bases with no gene match: 5. CDR3 region: CASSFKGTGGDNSPLHF. CDR3 DNA sequence: TGTGCCAGCAGTTTCAAGGGGACAGGGGGCGATAATTCACCCCTCCACTTT.

This clonotype showed up just once. The V call is TRBV6-1, the J call TRBJ2-5, with 8 bases aligning to TRBD1. Unmatched junction bases numbered 17, after V lost 0 bases and J lost 5 bases. The CDR3 totals 19 residues. Germline-derived CDR1 and CDR2 are MNHNS and SASEGT. The DNA of the CDR3 is TGTGCCAGCAGTGAAGCGCTTCTGGGGCAGGGGGCCCGGGAGGAGACCCAGTACTTC. The encoded protein is CASSEALLGQGAREETQYF.

This clonotype was seen repeatedly, ten times or more. The chain carries TRBV11-2 and TRBJ2-2; 8 bases match TRBD1. Looked up from germline, CDR1 is SGHAT and CDR2 is FQNNGV. V trimming: 2 bases; J trimming: 3 bases; junction bases outside the gene matches: 5. The CDR3 is 16 residues long. CDR3 sequence (DNA): TGTGCCAGCAGCTTACACGGACAGGGTGACACCGGGGAGCTGTTTTTT. Encoded protein: CASSLHGQGDTGELFF.

This clonotype was seen a handful of times. The chain carries TRBV28 and TRBJ2-7; 8 bases fit TRBD2. Germline V CDR1 and CDR2: MDHEN, SYDVKM. The CDR3 has 17 residues. V lost 8 bases, J lost 3 bases, and 18 bases stayed unmatched. CDR3 sequence reads: CASVGGLVFARNYEQYF. The CDR3 DNA sequence: TGTGCCAGCGTTGGGGGACTAGTATTCGCCAGAAACTACGAGCAGTACTTC.

This clonotype was seen at least ten times. V gene TRBV2 combines with J gene TRBJ2-3, with 7 bases aligning to TRBD2. Germline V gene lookup returns CDR1 SNHLY and CDR2 FYNNEI. V lost 5 bases to trimming and J lost 0 bases; unmatched junction nucleotides: 5. CDR3 length equals 15 residues. The CDR3 here is CASSIAGSSTDTQYF. CDR3 bases: TGTGCCAGCAGTATAGCGGGTTCTAGCACAGATACGCAGTATTTT.

In its sample, this clonotype was seen many times. The chain uses TRBV27 and TRBJ2-2, with TRBD1 as a possible D gene (6 bases). CDR3 size: 14 residues. Germline V lookup: CDR1 MNHEY, CDR2 SMNVEV (reference sequence). The V end lost 6 bases, the J end lost 3 bases, and 11 bases lay between the germline ends. The CDR3 DNA reads TGTGCCAGCAGGCAGGGGTATGACACCGGGGAGCTGTTTTTT. This sequence encodes CASRQGYDTGELFF.